Below, 29 T cell receptor beta chains from the same sample are listed, as sequenced in a study of shared clonotypes between healthy human individuals. Positively selected for CCR7, the CD45RO-negative cells used as naive CD8 cells excluded terminally differentiated effector memory CD45RA+ cells. Data came from immunoSEQ multiplex PCR; TCRdb stores just in-frame clones and leaves some out. The data contain around 2.1 million clones, 85% to 95% of them singletons. The sequencing input was naive CD8+ T cells from PBMCs. The receptors stem from a man younger than 35 in good health. Some clones in this sample may be carry-over from other donors' samples.

This rearrangement joins TRBV28 to TRBJ2-3, with a tentative D call TRBD1 (5 bases). V was trimmed by 5 bases and J by 1 base, leaving 13 bases between them. Germline V lookup: CDR1 MDHEN, CDR2 SYDVKM. The CDR3 covers 15 residues. This chain's CDR3 is CASSGPTRGTDTQYF. The CDR3 nucleotides read TGTGCCAGCAGTGGGCCCACCAGGGGCACAGATACGCAGTATTTT.

The rearrangement uses TRBV2 and TRBJ2-7; 7 nucleotides line up with TRBD1. The CDR3 sequence is 16 residues long. Germline V CDR1 and CDR2: SNHLY, FYNNEI. V gave up 5 bases and J gave up 1 base; unmatched junction bases: 11. The CDR3 nucleotides read TGTGCCAGCAGTATCACAGGGCAGGGGGAATCCTACGAGCAGTACTTC. This codes for CASSITGQGESYEQYF.

The V and J genes are TRBV27 and TRBJ2-1; 7 positions agree with TRBD1. J gave up 6 bases and V 6 bases, and 8 bases lay outside the gene matches. Per germline, CDR1 MNHEY and CDR2 SMNVEV (reference sequence). The CDR3 runs 14 residues. In DNA, the CDR3 is TGTGCCAGCAGAACTGGGACAGTTCTCAATGAGCAGTTCTTC. It translates to CASRTGTVLNEQFF.

The chain joins TRBV29-1 to TRBJ2-1; 10 positions agree with TRBD2. The J segment lost 3 bases and the V segment lost 6 bases, leaving 8 bases of the junction unmatched. This CDR3 has 15 amino acids. In germline, CDR1 is SQVTM, CDR2 ANQGSEA. The CDR3: CSVARSSGSYNEQFF. DNA of the CDR3: TGCAGCGTGGCCCGTTCTAGCGGGAGCTACAATGAGCAGTTCTTC.

This CDR3 is CASSLSSKTGSYEQYF. Written as DNA, the CDR3 is TGTGCCAGCAGTTTATCGTCCAAGACAGGGTCCTACGAGCAGTACTTC. The rearrangement uses TRBV27 and TRBJ2-7, with 7 positions matching TRBD1. Unmatched junction bases numbered 6, after V lost 0 bases and J lost 1 base. The CDR3 spans 16 residues. Germline CDR1 is MNHEY and CDR2 is SMNVEV (reference sequence).

The V and J genes are TRBV27 and TRBJ2-1; 8 positions match TRBD1. In germline, CDR1 is MNHEY, CDR2 SMNVEV (reference sequence). The V segment lost 6 bases and the J segment 5 bases; nucleotides outside the gene matches: 3. This CDR3 is 13 amino acids long. The CDR3 protein is CASSKTGDNEQFF. CDR3 nucleotide sequence: TGTGCCAGCAGCAAGACAGGGGACAATGAGCAGTTCTTC.

This clone appeared a single time. V gene TRBV27 combines with J gene TRBJ1-4; 9 bases align to TRBD1. V lost 4 bases to trimming and J lost 7 bases; unmatched junction nucleotides: 4. Germline V CDR1 and CDR2: MNHEY, SMNVEV (reference sequence). This CDR3 region has 14 residues. Here the CDR3 DNA reads TGTGCCAGCAGTTCTGGGACAGGGAGTGAAAAACTGTTTTTT. Its translation is CASSSGTGSEKLFF. The full variable domain, its missing parts supplied by reference TRBV27 and TRBJ1-4, is EAQVTQNPRYLITVTGKKLTVTCSQNMNHEYMSWYRQDPGLGLRQIYYSMNVEVTDKGDVPEGYKVSRKEKRNFPLILESPSPNQTSLYFCASSSGTGSEKLFFGSGTQLSVL.

About this clone itself: The same CDR3 also results from other DNA sequences found in this sample. The chain joins TRBV7-9 to TRBJ2-3; D is possibly TRBD1 or TRBD2 (5 bases each). Deletions cut 5 bases from V and 4 bases from J, with 13 bases between. This CDR3 has 14 amino acids. The germline gives CDR1 SEHNR, CDR2 FQNEAQ (reference sequence). The CDR3 reads CASSPRLGADTQYF. Here the CDR3 DNA reads TGTGCCAGCAGCCCTCGATTGGGGGCAGATACGCAGTATTTT.

Remarks on this clone: The junction departs from the called germline gene at one end, perhaps through a read error. The CDR3 DNA reads TGTGCCAGCAAACGGGGGACTAGTCCTTCCTCCAATGAGCAGTTCTTC. As protein: CASKRGTSPSSNEQFF. The genes are TRBV7-9 and TRBJ2-1; 8 nucleotides line up with TRBD2. Looked up from germline, CDR1 is SEHNR and CDR2 is FQNEAQ (reference sequence). This CDR3 spans 16 amino acids. Full variable domain (outside the CDR3, taken from reference TRBV7-9 and TRBJ2-1): DTGVSQNPRHKITKRGQNVTFRCDPISEHNRLYWYRQTLGQGPEFLTYFQNEAQLEKSRLLSDRFSAERPKGSFSTLEIQRTEQGDSAMYLCASKRGTSPSSNEQFFGPGTRLTVL.

The chain employs TRBV5-1 and TRBJ2-2; D gene unclear. With 4 bases removed from V and 2 bases from J, the gap between germline ends came to 15 bases. The germline V gene encodes CDR1 SGHRS and CDR2 YFSETQ. The CDR3 is 16 amino acids. The CDR3 region has the DNA TGCGCCAGCAGCACGGATCTCGGAGTTAACACCGGGGAGCTGTTTTTT. Translating it yields CASSTDLGVNTGELFF.

This chain links TRBV20-1 with TRBJ2-3; D remains ambiguous. This CDR3 contains 11 residues. Germline V gives CDR1 DFQATT, CDR2 SNEGSKA (reference sequence). CDR3 DNA sequence: TGCAGCGCATTGGGGTCAGATACGCAGTATTTT. Translation: CSALGSDTQYF.

The genes are TRBV6-5 and TRBJ2-1; perhaps D is TRBD1 or TRBD2 (5 bases each). The CDR3 is made up of 15 amino acids. CDR1 is MNHEY, CDR2 SVGAGI, per germline. V was cut by 1 base and J by 5 bases, with 12 bases left in between. CDR3 residues: CASSYFRGVNNEQFF. The CDR3 bases are TGTGCCAGCAGTTACTTCCGAGGGGTCAACAATGAGCAGTTCTTC.

The genes are TRBV10-2 and TRBJ2-2; 7 nucleotides align to TRBD1. CDR1 and CDR2 (germline): WSHSY, SAAADI. V dropped 3 bases and J dropped 5; count of bases not matched to a gene: 6. The CDR3 has 15 amino acids. The CDR3 protein is CASSERQGVTGELFF. CDR3 in DNA: TGCGCCAGCAGTGAACGGCAGGGGGTAACCGGGGAGCTGTTTTTT.

This chain uses TRBV10-3 with TRBJ2-2; D perhaps matches TRBD1 (7 bases). Germline CDR1 ENHRY, CDR2 SYGVKD. V was trimmed by 6 bases and J by 6 bases, leaving 17 bases between them. CDR3 length: 15 amino acids. CDR3 coding DNA: TGTGCCATCAGAGGCCAGGGGGGTGTCCCCGGGGAGCTGTTTTTT. It codes for CAIRGQGGVPGELFF.

The count of this clone is one. V and J are TRBV4-1 and TRBJ1-2; unclear D gene. The CDR3 spans 14 residues. Deletions cut 0 bases from V and 3 bases from J, with 8 bases between. Germline CDR1 and CDR2: MGHRA and YSYEKL. The chain's CDR3 is CASSQDRRDYGYTF. CDR3 in DNA: TGCGCCAGCAGCCAAGATAGGCGGGACTATGGCTACACCTTC.

This rearrangement joins TRBV28 to TRBJ2-7; D unresolved. The CDR3 extends over 14 amino acids. The V and J ends lost 6 bases and 0 bases respectively, with 12 bases between them. Per the germline V gene, CDR1 is MDHEN and CDR2 is SYDVKM. CDR3 in DNA: TGTGCCAGCAGCCCGACTGGAGACTCCTACGAGCAGTACTTC. Its translation: CASSPTGDSYEQYF. Complete variable domain (other parts from reference TRBV28 and TRBJ2-7): DVKVTQSSRYLVKRTGEKVFLECVQDMDHENMFWYRQDPGLGLRLIYFSYDVKMKEKGDIPEGYSVSREKKERFSLILESASTNQTSMYLCASSPTGDSYEQYFGPGTRLTVT.

V gene TRBV5-1 combines with J gene TRBJ2-1; 11 positions match TRBD2. V trimming: 4 bases; J trimming: 6 bases; junction bases outside the gene matches: 6. The CDR3 runs to 15 residues. Germline CDR1 reads SGHRS; CDR2 reads YFSETQ. CDR3 region: CASSAGTSGFNEQFF. In nucleotides, the CDR3 is TGCGCCAGCAGCGCCGGGACTAGCGGTTTCAATGAGCAGTTCTTC. The full variable domain, rest sourced from reference TRBV5-1 and TRBJ2-1, is KAGVTQTPRYLIKTRGQQVTLSCSPISGHRSVSWYQQTPGQGLQFLFEYFSETQRNKGNFPGRFSGRQFSNSRSEMNVSTLELGDSALYLCASSAGTSGFNEQFFGPGTRLTVL.

The count of this clone is one. The V and J genes are TRBV5-8 and TRBJ1-1; a possible D gene is TRBD1 (5 bases). The CDR3 has 11 residues. Germline CDR1 is SGHTS and CDR2 is YDEGEE. The V end was cut by 3 bases, the J end by 10 bases, with 10 bases between. The chain's CDR3 is CASSWGLLAFF. In DNA, the CDR3 is TGTGCCAGCAGCTGGGGCCTTTTAGCTTTCTTT.

This chain uses TRBV5-3 with TRBJ2-3, with TRBD2 identical over 9 bases. TRBV5-3 is an ORF; its function is uncertain. The length of the CDR3 is 16 residues. V lost 2 bases, J lost 6 bases, and 10 bases stayed unmatched. Written as DNA, the CDR3 is TGTGCCAGAAGCTTAAAAGCTAGCGGGGTGGGGGATACGCAGTATTTT. Translation gives CARSLKASGVGDTQYF.

The chain links TRBV19 to TRBJ1-4; a weak D match, TRBD1 (6 bases). The CDR3 covers 15 residues. Trimming took 3 bases from V and 3 from J, leaving 11 bases between them. Germline lookup yields CDR1 LNHDA and CDR2 SQIVND (reference sequence). This CDR3 reads CASSISGHSNEKLFF. CDR3 in DNA: TGTGCCAGTAGTATCTCGGGACACTCTAATGAAAAACTGTTTTTT.

This clone is a singleton in its sample. The chain joins TRBV2 to TRBJ2-7; 8 bases are a match to TRBD1. This CDR3 has 13 residues. V was pared by 8 bases and J by 5 bases, with 8 bases of the junction left unmatched. Germline assignment: CDR1 SNHLY and CDR2 FYNNEI. The CDR3 nucleotides read TGTGCCAGCTTAGGACAGGGAGTCCACGAGCAGTACTTC. It encodes CASLGQGVHEQYF. Together with reference TRBV2 and TRBJ2-7, the CDR3 gives the full variable domain: EPEVTQTPSHQVTQMGQEVILRCVPISNHLYFYWYRQILGQKVEFLVSFYNNEISEKSEIFDDQFSVERPDGSNFTLKIRSTKLEDSAMYFCASLGQGVHEQYFGPGTRLTVT.

The chain recombines TRBV11-2 with TRBJ2-7, with TRBD2 matching over 8 bases. After removal of 6 bases from V and 3 bases from J, the junction contained 10 bases not matched to a gene. The germline V gene encodes CDR1 SGHAT and CDR2 FQNNGV. There are 15 residues in the CDR3. Here the CDR3 DNA reads TGTGCCAGCAGTCTAACTAGCGGACCAATCTACGAGCAGTACTTC. It yields the protein CASSLTSGPIYEQYF.

The rearrangement uses TRBV7-9 and TRBJ2-7; either TRBD1 or TRBD2 may fit D (7 bases each). This CDR3 has 14 amino acids. V was trimmed by 2 bases and J by 6 bases, leaving 14 bases between them. The germline CDR1 and CDR2 sequences are SEHNR and FQNEAQ (reference sequence). In DNA, the CDR3 is TGTGCCAGCAGCTTACGACAGGGAGGGTCCGAGCAGTACTTC. It specifies CASSLRQGGSEQYF.

CDR3 sequence reads: CASTAGGAGYTF. The CDR3 DNA reads as TGTGCCAGCACCGCGGGTGGCGCAGGCTACACCTTC. The V gene is TRBV27, the J gene TRBJ1-2; D is unresolved. Germline lookup yields CDR1 MNHEY and CDR2 SMNVEV (reference sequence). The V end lost 7 bases, the J end lost 8 bases, and 14 bases lay between the germline ends. This CDR3 comprises 12 residues.

The chain carries TRBV28 and TRBJ2-7; the match to TRBD2 covers 10 bases. The V and J ends lost 6 bases and 5 bases, in that order; junction bases with no gene match: 7. The CDR3 contains 14 residues. Germline lookup yields CDR1 MDHEN and CDR2 SYDVKM. The CDR3 coding sequence is TGTGCCAGCAGGCTAGCGGGAGCGGTCCACGAGCAGTACTTC. It codes for CASRLAGAVHEQYF.

The rearrangement uses TRBV25-1 and TRBJ2-5; D is unresolved. The CDR3 runs 13 residues. CDR1 is MGHDK, CDR2 SYGVNS, per germline. V dropped 3 bases and J dropped 5 bases, with 10 bases sitting between them. CDR3 bases: TGTGCCAGCAGTGACCCGTTGCGGGAGACCCAGTACTTC. Its protein is CASSDPLRETQYF.

This sequence joins TRBV28 and TRBJ2-3, with TRBD2 identical over 16 bases. CDR1 and CDR2 (germline): MDHEN, SYDVKM. The CDR3 extends over 19 amino acids. The V gene end was trimmed by 6 bases and the J gene end by 1 base; junction bases not matched to a gene: 10. CDR3 bases: TGTGCCAGCAGCACGCCGGGACTAGCGGGAGGGTACGGCACAGATACGCAGTATTTT. As protein: CASSTPGLAGGYGTDTQYF.

This clone was seen only once. The chain combines TRBV10-2 with TRBJ2-1; 11 bases are shared with TRBD2. The V gene's germline CDR1 is WSHSY and CDR2 SAAADI. The trim removed 8 bases at V and 7 bases at J, leaving 10 bases unmatched. This CDR3 region has 15 residues. CDR3 amino acids: CASGSWGLAANEQFF. In DNA form, the CDR3 reads TGCGCCAGCGGATCTTGGGGACTAGCGGCGAATGAGCAGTTCTTC.

This clone was counted a single time. The V call is TRBV6-6, the J call TRBJ1-1; D is unresolved. The CDR3 has 12 amino acids. V dropped 2 bases and J dropped 5 bases, with 6 bases sitting between them. Germline CDR1 reads MNHNY; CDR2 reads SVGAGI (reference sequence). In DNA, the CDR3 is TGTGCCAGCAGTTACGGGATAACTGAAGCTTTCTTT. The encoded protein is CASSYGITEAFF.